Shown below are 8 T cell receptor beta chains from a single sample sequenced in a study of CD8+CD57+ T cells in acquired aplastic anemia. Both TCR beta VDJ combination and CDR3 sequence profiling were carried out. Genomic DNA was the template for this profiling. One entry per CDR3 protein results from TCRdb running MiXCR on the reads. The sample holds 150,000 to 200,000 distinct CDR3 sequences, nearly 50% seen once. Patients picked for sequencing had shown CD8+CD57+ cell expansion detected by flow cytometry. What was sequenced was sorted CD4+, CD8+, or CD8+CD57+ T cells (not recorded which) from PBMCs. These receptors all stem from a human donor with aplastic anemia.

The J gene is TRBJ1-6, the V gene TRBV20-1; TRBD1 is a possible D gene (6 bases). The CDR3 sequence is 15 residues long. Germline CDR1 and CDR2: DFQATT and SNEGSKA (reference sequence). The V end lost 0 bases, the J end lost 7 bases, and 13 bases lay between the germline ends. The CDR3 reads CSARDSGQINSPLHF. Written as DNA, the CDR3 is TGCAGTGCTAGAGATTCCGGACAGATAAATTCACCCCTCCACTTT.

The CDR3 nucleotides are TGTGCCAGCAGCCCGACAGGGGCCAACGTCCTGACTTTC. Protein product: CASSPTGANVLTF. This chain uses TRBV7-9 with TRBJ2-6; unclear D gene. Between the trimmed V and J ends, which lost 5 bases and 4 bases, there was a span of 6 bases. CDR3 length: 13 residues. Germline V lookup: CDR1 SEHNR, CDR2 FQNEAQ (reference sequence).

This clonotype came up many times. V is TRBV27 and J is TRBJ1-6, with TRBD1 as a possible D gene (5 bases). The CDR3 is made up of 13 amino acids. Trimming stripped 7 bases from V and 11 bases from J, with 15 bases between. Germline V CDR1 and CDR2: MNHEY, SMNVEV (reference sequence). DNA of the CDR3: TGTGCCAGCAAAGGGGTAGGATTGGCACCCCTCCACTTT. Protein: CASKGVGLAPLHF.

This clonotype was found a few times. The chain joins TRBV2 to TRBJ1-1; D is undetermined. This CDR3 has 14 residues. The germline V gene has CDR1 SNHLY and CDR2 FYNNEI. Trimming left V 5 bases short and J 1 base short, with 11 bases between. CDR3 DNA: TGTGCCAGCAGTCAGCACACTCAGAACACTGAAGCTTTCTTT. Translation: CASSQHTQNTEAFF.

V usage is TRBV4-2 and J usage is TRBJ2-1; 8 bases map to TRBD1. Germline V gives CDR1 LGHNA, CDR2 YNFKEQ. V gave up 4 bases and J gave up 1 base; unmatched junction bases: 3. The CDR3 is 15 residues long. The CDR3 DNA is TGTGCCAGCAGCCTAGGACAGGGTTCCTACAATGAGCAGTTCTTC. As protein: CASSLGQGSYNEQFF.

The chain joins TRBV5-1 to TRBJ2-7; D ambiguous. Germline CDR1 is SGHRS and CDR2 is YFSETQ. This CDR3 region has 14 residues. V shed 0 bases and J shed 4 bases, with 11 bases lying between them. CDR3 loop: CASSLGHWPYEQYF. The CDR3 nucleotides are TGCGCCAGCAGCTTGGGTCACTGGCCATACGAGCAGTACTTC. The variable domain in full, with the rest retrieved from reference TRBV5-1 and TRBJ2-7, is KAGVTQTPRYLIKTRGQQVTLSCSPISGHRSVSWYQQTPGQGLQFLFEYFSETQRNKGNFPGRFSGRQFSNSRSEMNVSTLELGDSALYLCASSLGHWPYEQYFGPGTRLTVT.

The chain links TRBV2 to TRBJ1-1; D is perhaps TRBD1 (6 bases). Trimming removed 8 bases from V and 4 bases from J, with 11 bases in between. The CDR3 covers 12 residues. CDR1 and CDR2 (germline): SNHLY, FYNNEI. CDR3 in DNA: TGTGCCAGCTTGGACAGCCCCACTGAAGCTTTCTTT. It specifies CASLDSPTEAFF.

The chain has TRBV6-1 and TRBJ1-2; tentative D call: TRBD1 (5 bases). This CDR3 comprises 16 residues. V shed 6 bases and J shed 3 bases, with 20 bases lying between them. Germline loops: CDR1 MNHNS, CDR2 SASEGT. For the CDR3, the DNA is TGTGCCAGCAGCTGGAGCTGGCGCCAGACAGACTATGGCTACACCTTC. This sequence encodes CASSWSWRQTDYGYTF.